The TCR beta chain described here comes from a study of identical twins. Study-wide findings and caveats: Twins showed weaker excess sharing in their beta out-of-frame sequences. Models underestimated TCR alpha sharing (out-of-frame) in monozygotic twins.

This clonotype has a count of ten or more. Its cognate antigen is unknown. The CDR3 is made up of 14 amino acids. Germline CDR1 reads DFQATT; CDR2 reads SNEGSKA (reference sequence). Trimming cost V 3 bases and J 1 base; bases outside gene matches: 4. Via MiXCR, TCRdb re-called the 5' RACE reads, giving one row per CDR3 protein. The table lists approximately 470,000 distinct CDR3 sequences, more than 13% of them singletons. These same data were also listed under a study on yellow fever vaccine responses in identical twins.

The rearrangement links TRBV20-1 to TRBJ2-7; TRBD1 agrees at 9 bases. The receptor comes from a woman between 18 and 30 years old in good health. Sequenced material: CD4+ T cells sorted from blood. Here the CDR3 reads CSARPGQGSYEQYF. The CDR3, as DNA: TGCAGTGCTAGGCCGGGACAGGGTTCCTACGAGCAGTACTTC.